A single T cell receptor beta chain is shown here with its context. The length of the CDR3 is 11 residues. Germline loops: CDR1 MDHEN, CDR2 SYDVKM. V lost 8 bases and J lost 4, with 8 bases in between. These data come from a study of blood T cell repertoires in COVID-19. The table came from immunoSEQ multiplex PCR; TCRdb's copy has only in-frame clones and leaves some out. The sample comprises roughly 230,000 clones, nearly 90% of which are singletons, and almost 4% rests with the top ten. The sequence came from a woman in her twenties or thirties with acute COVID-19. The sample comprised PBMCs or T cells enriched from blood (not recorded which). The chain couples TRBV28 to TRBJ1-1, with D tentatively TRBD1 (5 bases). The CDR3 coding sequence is TGTGCCAGCGCGGGACTCACTGAAGCTTTCTTT. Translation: CASAGLTEAFF. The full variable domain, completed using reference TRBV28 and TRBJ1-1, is DVKVTQSSRYLVKRTGEKVFLECVQDMDHENMFWYRQDPGLGLRLIYFSYDVKMKEKGDIPEGYSVSREKKERFSLILESASTNQTSMYLCASAGLTEAFFGQGTRLTVV.